Each of the 19 T cell receptor beta chains below was sequenced from the same sample in a study of cytomegalovirus exposure and HLA in healthy donors. Amplification used 60 Vbeta primers and 13 Jbeta primers. The repertoire was sequenced with immunoSEQ multiplex PCR; TCRdb's copy has only in-frame clones and lacks some. This table holds around 58,000 clones, about three quarters found once. Input material: PBMCs. The receptors come from a female donor in good health and CMV-seronegative.

Written as DNA, the CDR3 is TGTGCCAGCAGCGTAGGGGGGGACTCTGGAAACACCATATATTTT. It yields the protein CASSVGGDSGNTIYF. The rearrangement links TRBV9 to TRBJ1-3; perhaps TRBD1 as D (5 bases). Germline V gene data show CDR1 as SGDLS and CDR2 as YYNGEE. The CDR3 spans 15 residues. Trimming took off 0 bases at V and 0 bases at J, with 7 bases between the two ends.

The chain joins TRBV28 to TRBJ1-1; D gene uncertain. The CDR3 totals 12 residues. The V end lost 3 bases, the J end lost 0 bases, and 2 bases lay between the germline ends. Germline lookup yields CDR1 MDHEN and CDR2 SYDVKM. This CDR3 is CASSFMNTEAFF. The CDR3 coding sequence is TGTGCCAGCAGTTTCATGAACACTGAAGCTTTCTTT.

The chain is built from TRBV5-5 and TRBJ2-1; 10 bases map to TRBD1. The J segment lost 5 bases and the V segment lost 3 bases, leaving 5 bases of the junction unmatched. The CDR3 covers 15 residues. CDR1 is SGHKS and CDR2 is YYEKEE in the germline V gene (reference sequence). CDR3 in DNA: TGTGCCAGCAGCTCACGGGGACAGGGGAACAATGAGCAGTTCTTC. It translates to CASSSRGQGNNEQFF.

This clone came up a few times. The V and J genes are TRBV4-3 and TRBJ2-6; D is undetermined. The CDR3 contains 15 residues. CDR1 and CDR2 (germline): LGHNA, YSLEER. V was clipped by 4 bases and J by 4 bases, with 11 bases between them. In DNA, the CDR3 is TGCGCCAGCAGCCTAGAGTTCGCGGGGGCCAACGTCCTGACTTTC. Encoded protein: CASSLEFAGANVLTF.

The chain links TRBV10-1 to TRBJ1-1; 7 positions agree with TRBD1. V dropped 6 bases and J dropped 0; count of bases not matched to a gene: 4. Germline assignment: CDR1 WNHNN and CDR2 SYGVQD (reference sequence). The CDR3 sequence is 14 residues long. The CDR3 DNA is TGCGCCAGCAGCGGGGGACAGTTGAACACTGAAGCTTTCTTT. Protein sequence: CASSGGQLNTEAFF.

V and J are TRBV28 and TRBJ1-2; D may be TRBD1 (6 bases). The CDR3 runs 17 residues. In germline, CDR1 is MDHEN, CDR2 SYDVKM. Trimming pared 3 bases from V and 3 bases from J, leaving 20 bases between. CDR3 in DNA: TGTGCCAGCAGTTTCCGGGGGGTGGGGGCGGGGTACTATGGCTACACCTTC. It yields the protein CASSFRGVGAGYYGYTF.

The V call is TRBV9, the J call TRBJ1-6; D is possibly TRBD1 (6 bases). Germline loops: CDR1 SGDLS, CDR2 YYNGEE. V was pared by 0 bases and J by 7 bases, with 14 bases between. The CDR3 covers 16 residues. The CDR3 bases are TGTGCCAGCAGCGTAGAGGGGGGGGGATCCAATTCACCCCTCCACTTT. This sequence encodes CASSVEGGGSNSPLHF.

V gene TRBV6-5 combines with J gene TRBJ1-1; tentatively, D is TRBD1 (6 bases). The length of the CDR3 is 16 residues. Germline CDR1 MNHEY, CDR2 SVGAGI. Trimming cost V 0 bases and J 8 bases, with 19 bases left between them. CDR3: CASSYSTFRGLGEAFF. Here the CDR3 DNA reads TGTGCCAGCAGTTACTCTACCTTCAGGGGTCTAGGGGAAGCTTTCTTT.

The rearrangement uses TRBV28 and TRBJ2-7; maybe TRBD2 (7 bases). There are 14 residues in the CDR3. Trimming took off 8 bases at V and 3 bases at J, with 17 bases between the two ends. Germline CDR1 is MDHEN and CDR2 is SYDVKM. The CDR3 sequence: CASSSSGGLYEQYF. In DNA form, the CDR3 reads TGTGCCAGCTCCTCGTCGGGGGGCCTCTACGAGCAGTACTTC.

The chain couples TRBV5-5 to TRBJ2-5, with D perhaps TRBD2 (6 bases). Germline V CDR1 and CDR2: SGHKS, YYEKEE (reference sequence). The CDR3 length is 15 residues. Trimming removed 3 bases from V and 1 base from J, with 13 bases in between. CDR3: CASSSGGVLQETQYF. The CDR3, as DNA: TGTGCCAGCAGCTCGGGCGGGGTCCTCCAAGAGACCCAGTACTTC.

V and J are TRBV5-1 and TRBJ1-2, with TRBD1 identical over 12 bases. Germline V CDR1 and CDR2: SGHRS, YFSETQ. The trim removed 5 bases at V and 7 bases at J, leaving 12 bases unmatched. This CDR3 spans 16 amino acids. The CDR3 DNA reads as TGCGCCAGCAGGCCCCTCCCAGGGACAGGGGGCGCTGGCTACACCTTC. Encoded protein: CASRPLPGTGGAGYTF. The variable domain in full, with the rest retrieved from reference TRBV5-1 and TRBJ1-2, is KAGVTQTPRYLIKTRGQQVTLSCSPISGHRSVSWYQQTPGQGLQFLFEYFSETQRNKGNFPGRFSGRQFSNSRSEMNVSTLELGDSALYLCASRPLPGTGGAGYTFGSGTRLTVV.

The gene calls are TRBV29-1 and TRBJ2-1; TRBD2 agrees at 9 bases. Trimming removed 4 bases from V and 4 bases from J; junction bases left unmatched: 2. The CDR3 is 13 residues long. Germline CDR1 SQVTM, CDR2 ANQGSEA. This chain's CDR3 is CSVVSGGYNEQFF. In DNA, the CDR3 is TGCAGCGTTGTTAGCGGGGGATACAATGAGCAGTTCTTC.

This clone was seen a handful of times. This chain joins TRBV7-9 and TRBJ1-1; the D is unclear. The CDR3 extends over 12 amino acids. V lost 4 bases and J 4 bases, leaving 7 bases between the germline ends. Germline V gene sequence: CDR1 SEHNR, CDR2 FQNEAQ (reference sequence). CDR3 DNA sequence: TGTGCCAGCAGCTCAGATGTCACTGAAGCTTTCTTT. Translating gives CASSSDVTEAFF.

This CDR3 reads CASSAGAQVTYYEQYF. The CDR3 region has the DNA TGTGCCAGCAGCGCGGGAGCACAGGTAACCTACTACGAGCAGTACTTC. V is TRBV2 and J is TRBJ2-7, with 7 bases lining up with TRBD2. This CDR3 has 16 residues. Germline CDR1 SNHLY, CDR2 FYNNEI. The junction had 14 bases not matched to a gene; V was cut back by 6 bases and J by 3 bases.

This chain joins TRBV2 and TRBJ2-7; 12 bases map to TRBD2. After removal of 9 bases from V and 0 bases from J, the junction contained 3 bases not matched to a gene. This CDR3 comprises 14 residues. Germline assignment: CDR1 SNHLY and CDR2 FYNNEI. The CDR3 spells CARRTSGASYEQYF. CDR3 nucleotides: TGTGCCAGGAGGACTAGCGGGGCCTCCTACGAGCAGTACTTC.

The chain couples TRBV7-9 to TRBJ2-3; a weak D match, TRBD1 (5 bases). The CDR3 is made up of 16 amino acids. V was cut by 0 bases and J by 2 bases, with 12 bases left in between. The germline CDR1 and CDR2 sequences are SEHNR and FQNEAQ (reference sequence). DNA of the CDR3: TGTGCCAGCAGCTTAGCGCTAATGGGGCTCACAGATACGCAGTATTTT. Translation gives CASSLALMGLTDTQYF.

The chain couples TRBV6-6 to TRBJ2-5, with 11 bases that match TRBD2. Losses at the gene ends were 6 bases for V and 1 base for J; bases not matched to a gene: 7. The CDR3 loop spans 16 amino acids. In germline, CDR1 is MNHNY, CDR2 SVGAGI (reference sequence). The DNA of the CDR3 is TGTGCCAGCAGAAGACTAGCGGGAACCTTCCAAGAGACCCAGTACTTC. Translating gives CASRRLAGTFQETQYF.

This chain connects TRBV7-2 to TRBJ2-1; 9 bases fit TRBD2. CDR3 length: 17 residues. Germline V gene data show CDR1 as SGHTA and CDR2 as FQGNSA. J lost 6 bases, V lost 4 bases, and 13 bases had no gene match. The CDR3 protein is CASSSLAGVGTGNEQFF. In DNA, the CDR3 is TGTGCCAGCAGCTCCTTAGCGGGAGTAGGAACAGGCAATGAGCAGTTCTTC.

V is TRBV6-1 and J is TRBJ1-2; possibly TRBD1 for D (6 bases). Trimming cost V 3 bases and J 4 bases, with 15 bases left between them. Germline assignment: CDR1 MNHNS and CDR2 SASEGT. The CDR3 spans 15 residues. CDR3 DNA: TGTGCCAGCAGTGATCAATCAGGGGTGGGCTATGGCTACACCTTC. Amino acids: CASSDQSGVGYGYTF.